This T cell receptor beta chain was retrieved from a study of T cells after yellow fever vaccination. This clonotype has more than one count but fewer than ten. Production of TCR cDNA was by 5'RACE template switching, which also added a universal primer site and UMIs. TCRdb redid the calling of the 5' RACE reads with MiXCR, one entry per CDR3 protein. The sample records more than 95,000 distinct CDR3 sequences, about 8.8% being singletons. Germline V gene data show CDR1 as SEHNR and CDR2 as FQNEAQ (reference sequence). CDR3 size: 15 residues. The germline V and J ends were trimmed by 3 bases and 4 bases, with 15 bases remaining between them.

The source of this sequence is a man aged 18 to 30 who received the YFV17D yellow fever vaccine. The sample here was CD8+ T cells sorted from PBMCs, taken on the day of the yellow fever booster vaccination. The chain carries TRBV7-9 and TRBJ2-5, with D possibly being TRBD1 (6 bases). The CDR3 here is CASSLGEQGIETQYF. The CDR3 nucleotides are TGTGCCAGCAGCTTGGGGGAGCAGGGGATAGAGACCCAGTACTTC.